One sample yielded the 4 T cell receptor beta chains listed below, sequenced in a study of siplizumab effects on memory and regulatory T cells. The table came from immunoSEQ multiplex PCR; TCRdb's copy has only in-frame clones and leaves some out. The sample lists roughly 100,000 clones, over 85% occurring once. Sequencing was carried out using CD8+ T cells sorted from blood. The receptors shown here come from a human donor in good health.

The genes are TRBV6-6 and TRBJ1-2, with D perhaps matching TRBD1 (6 bases). Per the germline V gene, CDR1 is MNHNY and CDR2 is SVGAGI (reference sequence). The ends were cut back, 0 bases at V and 8 bases at J, with 16 bases in the middle. The CDR3 length is 15 residues. This CDR3 is CASSYSRTDPVGYTF. DNA of the CDR3: TGTGCCAGCAGTTACTCCCGGACAGACCCTGTCGGCTACACCTTC.

The chain couples TRBV5-1 to TRBJ1-5; TRBD1 agrees at 10 bases. Germline V gives CDR1 SGHRS, CDR2 YFSETQ. The V gene end was trimmed by 2 bases and the J gene end by 2 bases; junction bases not matched to a gene: 1. The CDR3 length is 15 residues. The CDR3: CASSFGTGGNQPQHF. As DNA, the CDR3 is TGCGCCAGCAGCTTCGGGACAGGGGGCAATCAGCCCCAGCATTTT.

The DNA for the CDR3 is TGTGCCAGCGGAACAGGGGGCCCCGGCTACACCTTC. The encoded protein is CASGTGGPGYTF. The rearrangement links TRBV6-6 to TRBJ1-2, with 9 bases lining up with TRBD1. Germline lookup yields CDR1 MNHNY and CDR2 SVGAGI (reference sequence). The CDR3 totals 12 residues. V trimming: 8 bases; J trimming: 8 bases; junction bases outside the gene matches: 6.

The chain combines TRBV7-6 with TRBJ2-2; no reliable D call. Deletions cut 6 bases from V and 3 bases from J, with 5 bases between. This CDR3 has 12 residues. Germline V gives CDR1 SGHVS, CDR2 FNYEAQ. This CDR3 reads CASRNYTGELFF. Written as DNA, the CDR3 is TGTGCCAGCAGAAATTACACCGGGGAGCTGTTTTTT.